Presented here are 25 T cell receptor beta chains from one specimen sequenced in a study of brain T cells in children with intractable seizures. Sequencing was performed with immunoSEQ multiplex PCR; in TCRdb, only in-frame clones are kept and a portion is missing. The profile shows approximately 41,000 clones, about nine tenths of them singletons. The material was peripheral blood, obtained at surgery. These receptor sequences come from a girl aged 2 to 10 with tuberous sclerosis and intractable seizures.

The chain links TRBV19 to TRBJ1-4; maybe TRBD1 (5 bases). The V gene's germline CDR1 is LNHDA and CDR2 SQIVND (reference sequence). Trimming removed 3 bases at V and 1 base at J, with 12 bases between. The CDR3 contains 16 residues. The CDR3 region is CASSINAGLTNEKLFF. CDR3 bases: TGTGCCAGTAGTATTAATGCAGGGCTAACTAATGAAAAACTGTTTTTT.

This chain joins TRBV7-6 and TRBJ1-1; D is unclear. Trimming pared 1 base from V and 1 base from J, leaving 10 bases between. Germline CDR1 reads SGHVS; CDR2 reads FNYEAQ. The CDR3 extends over 15 amino acids. The CDR3 DNA reads as TGTGCCAGCAGCTTAGATATTACGACGAACACTGAAGCTTTCTTT. Protein: CASSLDITTNTEAFF.

This chain joins TRBV2 and TRBJ2-7, with TRBD2 identical over 8 bases. Germline CDR1 and CDR2: SNHLY and FYNNEI. CDR3 size: 14 residues. Trimming cost V 5 bases and J 2 bases; bases outside gene matches: 5. The CDR3 nucleotides are TGTGCCAGCAGTTCCAGTAGCGGGGCCTACGAGCAGTACTTC. This encodes CASSSSSGAYEQYF. The full variable domain, in which reference TRBV2 and TRBJ2-7 provide the parts outside the CDR3, is EPEVTQTPSHQVTQMGQEVILRCVPISNHLYFYWYRQILGQKVEFLVSFYNNEISEKSEIFDDQFSVERPDGSNFTLKIRSTKLEDSAMYFCASSSSSGAYEQYFGPGTRLTVT.

The rearrangement joins TRBV11-2 to TRBJ2-2, with TRBD2 matching 8 bases. Trimming cost V 2 bases and J 2 bases; bases outside gene matches: 7. CDR1 and CDR2 (germline): SGHAT, FQNNGV. The CDR3 runs 17 residues. In DNA form, the CDR3 reads TGTGCCAGCAGCTTAACGTTTACTAGCGGCAACACCGGGGAGCTGTTTTTT. It yields the protein CASSLTFTSGNTGELFF.

This clone appeared a single time. The chain joins TRBV24-1 to TRBJ1-2, with 9 nucleotides matching TRBD1. Unmatched junction bases numbered 8, after V lost 3 bases and J lost 4 bases. This CDR3 region has 16 residues. Germline V lookup: CDR1 KGHDR, CDR2 SFDVKD. The CDR3 DNA follows: TGTGCCACCAGTGATCTCGGACAGGGGAGCCCCTATGGCTACACCTTC. Residues: CATSDLGQGSPYGYTF.

The CDR3 is CASSLSRSTDTQYF. The CDR3 nucleotides read TGTGCCAGCAGTTTAAGTCGGAGCACAGATACGCAGTATTTT. The rearrangement uses TRBV27 and TRBJ2-3; D remains ambiguous. The CDR3 totals 14 residues. The germline gives CDR1 MNHEY, CDR2 SMNVEV (reference sequence). V lost 2 bases and J 0 bases, leaving 6 bases between the germline ends.

The chain recombines TRBV30 with TRBJ1-3; D unresolved. CDR3 length: 14 amino acids. V lost 5 bases, J lost 0 bases, and 11 bases lay in between. Germline lookup yields CDR1 GTSNPN and CDR2 SVGIG (reference sequence). In nucleotides, the CDR3 is TGTGCCTGGGCTCGTGGAGCCTCTGGAAACACCATATATTTT. Its translation is CAWARGASGNTIYF.

The chain employs TRBV3-1 (or the pseudogene TRBV3-2) and TRBJ1-4; weak D call: TRBD1 (5 bases). Germline V lookup: CDR1 LGHDT, CDR2 YNNKEL (reference sequence). The V end lost 4 bases, the J end lost 5 bases, and 11 bases lay between the germline ends. CDR3 length equals 14 residues. The DNA of the CDR3 is TGTGCCAGCAGCCGCCGGGACGGAAATGAAAAACTGTTTTTT. Protein: CASSRRDGNEKLFF.

The J gene is TRBJ2-3, the V gene TRBV20-1; no definite D call. V was clipped by 3 bases and J by 2 bases, with 3 bases between them. This CDR3 contains 11 residues. Germline V gives CDR1 DFQATT, CDR2 SNEGSKA (reference sequence). CDR3 region: CSARFTDTQYF. For the CDR3, the DNA is TGCAGTGCTAGGTTCACAGATACGCAGTATTTT.

J is TRBJ1-3 and V is TRBV4-2; D is ambiguous. CDR3 length equals 16 residues. Germline V gene lookup returns CDR1 LGHNA and CDR2 YNFKEQ. Trimming shortened V by 1 base and J by 0 bases, and 10 bases separated the two germline ends. CDR3: CASSQGLGNSGNTIYF. CDR3 nucleotide sequence: TGTGCCAGCAGCCAAGGATTGGGGAACTCTGGAAACACCATATATTTT.

The chain has TRBV11-3 and TRBJ2-3, with TRBD2 matching 7 bases. Per the germline V gene, CDR1 is SGHNT and CDR2 is YENEEA. With 3 bases clipped from V and 6 bases from J, the junction kept 9 bases outside the gene matches. The length of the CDR3 is 15 residues. CDR3 coding DNA: TGTGCCAGCAGCTTTCAGGGACTAACGACCGATACGCAGTATTTT. Translated: CASSFQGLTTDTQYF.

This chain connects TRBV6-5 to TRBJ2-7, with D maybe TRBD1 (6 bases). V lost 6 bases and J 2 bases, leaving 17 bases between the germline ends. This CDR3 has 15 amino acids. Germline CDR1 and CDR2: MNHEY and SVGAGI. DNA of the CDR3: TGTGCCAGCAGGCTAGACAGGTCTTCTCCCTACGAGCAGTACTTC. This encodes CASRLDRSSPYEQYF.

The chain couples TRBV5-4 to TRBJ1-2; 10 nucleotides agree with TRBD1. The CDR3 has 16 amino acids. Germline CDR1 and CDR2: SGHNT and YYREEE (reference sequence). Trimming took 4 bases from V and 8 from J; bases not matched to a gene: 14. The CDR3 spells CASSPGTGATMGGYTF. For the CDR3, the DNA is TGTGCCAGCAGCCCCGGGACAGGGGCCACCATGGGGGGCTACACCTTC.

This clone was seen a handful of times. This chain uses TRBV7-8 with TRBJ2-7; TRBD1 is a possible D gene (5 bases). Germline CDR1 reads SGHVS; CDR2 reads FQNEAQ. This CDR3 has 12 residues. V dropped 5 bases and J dropped 3 bases, with 8 bases sitting between them. DNA for the CDR3: TGTGCCAGCAGCGTTACAGGCTACGAGCAGTACGTC. Amino acids: CASSVTGYEQYV.

The V and J genes are TRBV12-3 or TRBV12-4 and TRBJ1-1; D remains unclear. Between the trimmed V and J ends, which lost 2 bases and 7 bases, there was a span of 8 bases. This CDR3 region has 12 residues. The chain's CDR3 is CASSLRQNEAFF. The CDR3 DNA follows: TGTGCCAGCAGTTTAAGGCAGAATGAAGCTTTCTTT.

The V and J genes are TRBV9 and TRBJ1-1; tentative D call: TRBD1 (5 bases). V was clipped by 7 bases and J by 1 base, with 8 bases between them. CDR1 is SGDLS and CDR2 is YYNGEE in the germline V gene. CDR3 size: 12 residues. DNA for the CDR3: TGTGCCAGCGCGGGACGGAACACTGAAGCTTTCTTT. Amino acid sequence: CASAGRNTEAFF.

The J gene is TRBJ2-5, the V gene TRBV30; a possible D gene is TRBD1 (6 bases). The CDR3 extends over 15 amino acids. The germline gives CDR1 GTSNPN, CDR2 SVGIG (reference sequence). V lost 0 bases and J lost 5, with 16 bases in between. The CDR3 DNA is TGTGCCTGGAGTGTAATGGGGGCAGTTGGTGAGACCCAGTACTTC. Its protein product is CAWSVMGAVGETQYF.

The CDR3 is CASSLRTITSGGLTDTQYF. CDR3 bases: TGTGCCAGCAGCCTCAGGACCATTACTAGCGGGGGGCTCACAGATACGCAGTATTTT. V is TRBV7-8 and J is TRBJ2-3; 12 bases agree with TRBD2. From germline, CDR1 is SGHVS and CDR2 FQNEAQ. This CDR3 is built from 19 residues. The V segment lost 5 bases and the J segment 2 bases; nucleotides outside the gene matches: 14.

The V gene is TRBV4-1, the J gene TRBJ2-5, with D tentatively TRBD1 (6 bases). The CDR3 length is 15 residues. V was pared by 5 bases and J by 4 bases, with 17 bases between. Germline V gene data show CDR1 as MGHRA and CDR2 as YSYEKL. The CDR3 region is CASSFYETQGETQYF. CDR3 in DNA: TGCGCCAGCAGCTTCTACGAAACACAGGGAGAGACCCAGTACTTC.

This clone was recorded once. The chain couples TRBV5-1 to TRBJ2-7; the D is unclear. The germline V gene encodes CDR1 SGHRS and CDR2 YFSETQ. The CDR3 runs to 14 residues. The V end was cut by 3 bases, the J end by 3 bases, with 13 bases between. In nucleotides, the CDR3 is TGCGCCAGCAGCTCCCGAGGTGGATACTACGAGCAGTACTTC. Translating it yields CASSSRGGYYEQYF.

The chain is built from TRBV19 and TRBJ1-2; D is unresolved. The CDR3 covers 15 residues. V was shortened by 9 bases and J by 2 bases, with 19 bases between the two germline ends. The V gene's germline CDR1 is LNHDA and CDR2 SQIVND (reference sequence). The CDR3 reads CASQDKRASNYGYTF. CDR3 nucleotide sequence: TGTGCCAGCCAAGACAAGCGGGCCTCCAACTATGGCTACACCTTC.

The chain recombines TRBV3-1 (or the pseudogene TRBV3-2) with TRBJ2-7, with D possibly matching TRBD2 (5 bases). The CDR3 length is 14 residues. Germline V gives CDR1 LGHDT, CDR2 YNNKEL (reference sequence). Deletions cut 3 bases from V and 1 base from J, with 10 bases between. The CDR3: CASSHAGESYEQYF. The CDR3 nucleotides are TGTGCCAGCAGCCACGCCGGGGAGTCCTACGAGCAGTACTTC.

The chain is built from TRBV11-2 and TRBJ2-7; D is ambiguous. The CDR3 runs 12 residues. Germline CDR1 is SGHAT and CDR2 is FQNNGV. V was clipped by 8 bases and J by 0 bases, with 8 bases between them. The CDR3 DNA reads TGTGCCAGCGCCGGAAGCTCCTACGAGCAGTACTTC. It encodes CASAGSSYEQYF.

V gene TRBV4-2 combines with J gene TRBJ1-1, with a possible D match to TRBD1 (6 bases). CDR1 and CDR2 from the germline V gene are LGHNA and YNFKEQ. The CDR3 length is 15 residues. The V gene lost 0 bases and the J gene lost 4 bases, with 12 bases spanning the gap. The CDR3 loop is CASSQDRDIGTEAFF. DNA of the CDR3: TGTGCCAGCAGCCAAGACAGGGACATTGGCACTGAAGCTTTCTTT.

The chain is built from TRBV5-1 and TRBJ2-5, with TRBD2 matching 11 bases. Per the germline V gene, CDR1 is SGHRS and CDR2 is YFSETQ. This CDR3 comprises 17 residues. Trimming cost V 4 bases and J 2 bases; bases outside gene matches: 10. CDR3 sequence reads: CASSPGLAGHNQETQYF. CDR3 nucleotides: TGCGCCAGCAGCCCTGGACTAGCGGGCCACAATCAAGAGACCCAGTACTTC.